Below are 21 T cell receptor beta chains sequenced from a single sample in a study of shared clonotypes between healthy human individuals. Selected positively for CCR7 and CD45RO-negative, naive CD8 cells excluded terminally differentiated effector memory CD45RA+ cells. Method: immunoSEQ multiplex PCR; TCRdb's copy keeps in-frame clones and lacks some. The sample carries about 2.1 million clones, more than 85% recorded once. Material for sequencing was naive CD8+ T cells from PBMCs. Source of these receptors: a man aged 18 to 29 in good health. Some clones in this sample may be carry-over from other donors' samples.

The gene calls are TRBV5-6 and TRBJ2-7, with a weak D call TRBD1 (5 bases). Germline lookup yields CDR1 SGHDT and CDR2 YYEEEE. The CDR3 spans 15 residues. Deletions cut 0 bases from V and 1 base from J, with 11 bases between. CDR3 DNA sequence: TGTGCCAGCAGCTTGGTGGCAGGGATATCCTACGAGCAGTACTTC. Protein sequence: CASSLVAGISYEQYF.

V usage is TRBV7-3 and J usage is TRBJ2-1; tentative D call: TRBD2 (5 bases). V lost 0 bases, J lost 4 bases, and 13 bases lay in between. Germline CDR1 SGHTA, CDR2 FQGTGA. The CDR3 is made up of 16 amino acids. CDR3 sequence: CASSLTTNPVYNEQFF. The CDR3 region has the DNA TGTGCCAGCAGCTTAACGACTAACCCTGTTTACAATGAGCAGTTCTTC.

This sequence joins TRBV6-1 and TRBJ1-2; TRBD1 is a possible D gene (5 bases). Trimming removed 2 bases at V and 13 bases at J, with 11 bases between. The CDR3 length is 11 residues. CDR1 is MNHNS and CDR2 is SASEGT in the germline V gene. CDR3: CASSEQRGPTF. The CDR3, as DNA: TGTGCCAGCAGTGAACAAAGGGGCCCCACCTTC.

The sample holds one count of this clone. Written as DNA, the CDR3 is TGTGCCAGCAGTGAGATAACGGGACTAGACTCCTACGAGCAGTACTTC. Its translation: CASSEITGLDSYEQYF. The chain combines TRBV2 with TRBJ2-7; 8 positions agree with TRBD2. The CDR3 extends over 16 amino acids. The V gene end was trimmed by 3 bases and the J gene end by 0 bases; junction bases not matched to a gene: 7. Germline V gene sequence: CDR1 SNHLY, CDR2 FYNNEI.

This clone was counted a single time. The chain joins TRBV10-1 to TRBJ1-5; D is uncertain. V shed 2 bases and J shed 0 bases, with 11 bases lying between them. Germline V CDR1 and CDR2: WNHNN, SYGVQD (reference sequence). The CDR3 is made up of 16 amino acids. CDR3 sequence: CASSEGDSFSNQPQHF. CDR3 coding DNA: TGCGCCAGCAGTGAGGGAGACTCCTTTAGCAATCAGCCCCAGCATTTT.

This chain connects TRBV29-1 to TRBJ2-1, with D perhaps matching TRBD2 (6 bases). Germline V gene sequence: CDR1 SQVTM, CDR2 ANQGSEA. Trimming left V 6 bases short and J 7 bases short, with 28 bases between. This CDR3 is built from 17 residues. The CDR3 is CSVSSHARRAVWNEQFF. CDR3 DNA sequence: TGCAGCGTCTCGTCCCATGCGAGGAGGGCCGTTTGGAATGAGCAGTTCTTC.

This clone came up once. The chain has TRBV19 and TRBJ2-7; 10 bases map to TRBD1. Per germline, CDR1 LNHDA and CDR2 SQIVND (reference sequence). J gave up 3 bases and V 3 bases, and 11 bases lay outside the gene matches. This CDR3 region has 17 residues. The CDR3 DNA reads as TGTGCCAGTAGTATTCGTTCTGGGACAGGGGTTCTCTACGAGCAGTACTTC. It encodes CASSIRSGTGVLYEQYF.

The chain is built from TRBV27 and TRBJ2-7; 12 bases align to TRBD2. The CDR3 is made up of 19 amino acids. V was pared by 2 bases and J by 4 bases, with 15 bases of the junction left unmatched. The V gene's germline CDR1 is MNHEY and CDR2 SMNVEV (reference sequence). The CDR3 nucleotides read TGTGCCAGCAGTTTACGCTCGACTAGCGGGAGTATCTTTGGTTACGAGCAGTACTTC. It specifies CASSLRSTSGSIFGYEQYF.

This chain joins TRBV27 and TRBJ1-1; weak D call: TRBD1 (5 bases). The germline gives CDR1 MNHEY, CDR2 SMNVEV (reference sequence). V was shortened by 8 bases and J by 0 bases, with 10 bases between the two germline ends. CDR3 length: 13 residues. The CDR3 coding sequence is TGTGCCAGCGGCCCGACAGTGAACACTGAAGCTTTCTTT. This gives the protein CASGPTVNTEAFF.

This chain joins TRBV29-1 and TRBJ2-3; D call uncertain. Trimming pared 5 bases from V and 5 bases from J, leaving 5 bases between. Germline loops: CDR1 SQVTM, CDR2 ANQGSEA. There are 10 residues in the CDR3. The CDR3 sequence: CSVLGDTQYF. CDR3 sequence (DNA): TGCAGCGTTCTTGGAGATACGCAGTATTTT.

This chain connects TRBV28 to TRBJ2-5, with TRBD1 matching over 7 bases. J gave up 6 bases and V 5 bases, and 12 bases lay outside the gene matches. This CDR3 comprises 15 residues. Germline values: CDR1 MDHEN, CDR2 SYDVKM. This CDR3 reads CASSTRTGRGKTQYF. The CDR3 DNA reads as TGTGCCAGCAGTACTAGGACAGGCCGGGGAAAGACCCAGTACTTC.

V usage is TRBV7-8 and J usage is TRBJ1-1, with TRBD1 identical over 8 bases. The V segment lost 2 bases and the J segment 0 bases; nucleotides outside the gene matches: 5. The CDR3 is made up of 16 amino acids. Germline CDR1 reads SGHVS; CDR2 reads FQNEAQ. Here the CDR3 reads CASSLSSGGLNTEAFF. DNA of the CDR3: TGTGCCAGCAGCTTATCTTCAGGGGGCTTGAACACTGAAGCTTTCTTT. The entire variable domain, with the rest obtained from reference TRBV7-8 and TRBJ1-1, is as follows: GAGVSQSPRYKVAKRGQDVALRCDPISGHVSLFWYQQALGQGPEFLTYFQNEAQLDKSGLPSDRFFAERPEGSVSTLKIQRTQQEDSAVYLCASSLSSGGLNTEAFFGQGTRLTVV.

The chain uses TRBV7-9 and TRBJ2-2; D call uncertain. The CDR3 runs to 14 residues. Trimming cost V 3 bases and J 0 bases, with 5 bases left between them. Germline assignment: CDR1 SEHNR and CDR2 FQNEAQ (reference sequence). CDR3 sequence (DNA): TGTGCCAGCAGCTTCTTCTCGAACACCGGGGAGCTGTTTTTT. This encodes CASSFFSNTGELFF.

V usage is TRBV4-1 and J usage is TRBJ2-5; 10 bases fit TRBD2. The DNA end lines up better with TRBJ2-7; the J call may be wrong. The CDR3 extends over 19 amino acids. In germline, CDR1 is MGHRA, CDR2 YSYEKL. CDR3 loop: CASSQGTGLRTSGPYEQYF. Here the CDR3 DNA reads TGCGCCAGCAGCCAAGGAACAGGGCTCCGGACTAGCGGCCCTTACGAGCAGTACTTC.

J is TRBJ2-3 and V is TRBV7-6; 15 bases are a match to TRBD2. Germline CDR1 SGHVS, CDR2 FNYEAQ. The CDR3 runs 18 residues. Germline trimming cut 6 bases from V and 1 base from J; bases unmatched to any gene: 8. For the CDR3, the DNA is TGTGCCAGCAGTCAAGGGACTAGCGGGGGGTTGGGCACAGATACGCAGTATTTT. Translating gives CASSQGTSGGLGTDTQYF.

The V and J genes are TRBV25-1 and TRBJ2-5; no clear D gene. The germline V gene encodes CDR1 MGHDK and CDR2 SYGVNS. This CDR3 is 11 amino acids long. V lost 7 bases and J 6 bases, leaving 9 bases between the germline ends. The CDR3 nucleotides are TGTGCCAGCAATCTCGGACAGACCCAGTACTTC. Translated, it gives CASNLGQTQYF.

The chain links TRBV9 to TRBJ2-1; D assignment may be TRBD1 or TRBD2 (5 bases each). The CDR3 runs 16 residues. Trimming stripped 4 bases from V and 3 bases from J, with 17 bases between. CDR1 and CDR2 (germline): SGDLS, YYNGEE. The CDR3 loop reads CASSHGRGPIYNEQFF. In nucleotides, the CDR3 is TGTGCCAGCAGCCACGGCCGGGGCCCCATCTACAATGAGCAGTTCTTC.

The chain joins TRBV4-1 to TRBJ2-1; D gene ambiguous. This CDR3 has 16 residues. V was pared by 2 bases and J by 0 bases, with 11 bases between. Germline CDR1 and CDR2: MGHRA and YSYEKL. CDR3 in amino acids: CASSQSDHLSYNEQFF. The DNA for the CDR3 is TGCGCCAGCAGCCAAAGCGACCACCTCTCCTACAATGAGCAGTTCTTC.

The chain links TRBV5-1 to TRBJ2-7, with TRBD1 matching over 7 bases. The V gene end was trimmed by 0 bases and the J gene end by 3 bases; junction bases not matched to a gene: 6. The CDR3 spans 15 residues. CDR1 SGHRS and CDR2 YFSETQ come from the germline V gene. DNA for the CDR3: TGCGCCAGCAGCTTGGCCTGGGACAGATTCTACGAGCAGTACTTC. Its protein is CASSLAWDRFYEQYF.

The chain is built from TRBV28 and TRBJ1-4; TRBD1 might be the D (6 bases). Per the germline V gene, CDR1 is MDHEN and CDR2 is SYDVKM. Trimming pared 3 bases from V and 8 bases from J, leaving 16 bases between. The CDR3 has 15 residues. DNA of the CDR3: TGTGCCAGCAGTTTTTTTGGGGACAAATCGGAAAAACTGTTTTTT. Its translation is CASSFFGDKSEKLFF.

This sequence joins TRBV27 and TRBJ2-3, with unresolved D. V was cut by 5 bases and J by 3 bases, with 21 bases left in between. CDR3 length equals 17 residues. The germline V gene encodes CDR1 MNHEY and CDR2 SMNVEV (reference sequence). CDR3 residues: CASSLRPSAPGTDTQYF. The CDR3, as DNA: TGTGCCAGCAGTCTGAGGCCCAGCGCCCCCGGGACAGATACGCAGTATTTT.